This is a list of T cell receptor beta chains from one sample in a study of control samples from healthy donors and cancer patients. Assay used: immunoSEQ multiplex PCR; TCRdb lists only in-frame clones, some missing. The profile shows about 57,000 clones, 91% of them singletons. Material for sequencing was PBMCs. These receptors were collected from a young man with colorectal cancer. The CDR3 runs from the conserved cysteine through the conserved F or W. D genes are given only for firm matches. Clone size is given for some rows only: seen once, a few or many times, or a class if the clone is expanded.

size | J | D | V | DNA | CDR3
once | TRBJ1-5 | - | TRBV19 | TGTGCCAGTAGTCGACCCAAGAGCAAGAACCACAGGGACGAATCTTTCTCGAGCAATCAGCCCCAGCATTTT | CASSRPKSKNHRDESFSSNQPQHF
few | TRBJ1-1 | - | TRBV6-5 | TGTGCCAGCAGTTACTCCACAACTACTGAAGCTTTCTTT | CASSYSTTTEAFF
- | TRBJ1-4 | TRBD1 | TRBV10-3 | TGTGCCATCAGTGTGACAGGGGGAACAACTAATGAAAAACTGTTTTTT | CAISVTGGTTNEKLFF
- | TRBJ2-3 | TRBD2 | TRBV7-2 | TGTGCCAGCAGCCAGATGGACGGGGGGGTATTCACAGATACGCAGTATTTT | CASSQMDGGVFTDTQYF
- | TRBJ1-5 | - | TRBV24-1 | TGTGCCACCAACTCGGGTGCGAATCAGCCCCAGCATTTT | CATNSGANQPQHF
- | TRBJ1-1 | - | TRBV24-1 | TGTGCCACCAGTGATTCCCATACTGAAGCTTTCTTT | CATSDSHTEAFF
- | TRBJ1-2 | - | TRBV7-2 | TGTGCCAGCAGCTCCCCAGGCTCCAACTATGGCTACACCTTC | CASSSPGSNYGYTF
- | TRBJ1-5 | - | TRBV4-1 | TGCGCCAGCAGCCAAGTGTTCCGGGACACTAATCAGCCCCAGCATTTT | CASSQVFRDTNQPQHF
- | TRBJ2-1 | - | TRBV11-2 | TGTGCCAGCAGCAATTTAAGGGAGCAGTTCTTC | CASSNLREQFF
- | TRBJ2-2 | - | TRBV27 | TGTGCCAGCAGTTTATCAGATTGGAGGAAACCTTACACCGGGGAGCTGTTTTTT | CASSLSDWRKPYTGELFF
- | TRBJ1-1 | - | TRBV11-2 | TGTGCCAGCAGCTTAGGGGTTGAGACTGAAGCTTTCTTT | CASSLGVETEAFF
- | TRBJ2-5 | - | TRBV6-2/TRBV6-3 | TGTGCCAGCAGTCGTTTAGGCAGGCAGTTCAGGTCGGCCCAGTACTTC | CASSRLGRQFRSAQYF
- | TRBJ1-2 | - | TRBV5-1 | TGCGCCAGCAGCTTATCCGCGGGACCCACGGCCCCCTATGGCTACACCTTC | CASSLSAGPTAPYGYTF
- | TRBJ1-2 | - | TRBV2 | TGTGCCAGCAGTCCAAGTCCTAACTATGGCTACACCTTC | CASSPSPNYGYTF
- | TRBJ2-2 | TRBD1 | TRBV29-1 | TGCAGCGGCCGGACAGGGGGTACCGGGGAGCTGTTTTTT | CSGRTGGTGELFF
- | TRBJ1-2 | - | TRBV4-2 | TGTGCCAGCAGCCAAGAACGCGGTCTTGAAAACTATGGCTACACCTTC | CASSQERGLENYGYTF
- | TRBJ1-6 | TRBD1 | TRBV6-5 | TGTGCCAGCGGGTCACAGGGGTCCCCACCCCTCCACTTT | CASGSQGSPPLHF
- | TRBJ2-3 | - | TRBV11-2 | TGTGCCAGCAGCCAACAGGGTTTGCGCACAGATACGCAGTATTTT | CASSQQGLRTDTQYF
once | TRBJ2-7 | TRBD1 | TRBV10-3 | TGTGCCATCAGTGAGTCGGGGGGTTCGAGGACAGGGTTCCGATACGAGCAGTACTTC | CAISESGGSRTGFRYEQYF
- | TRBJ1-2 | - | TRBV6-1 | TGTGCCAGCAGTGAACGCAACTATGGCTACACCTTC | CASSERNYGYTF
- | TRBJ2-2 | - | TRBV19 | TGTGCCAGCTCGATCGGGTTAACCGGGGAGCTGTTTTTT | CASSIGLTGELFF
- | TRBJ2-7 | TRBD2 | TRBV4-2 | TGTGCCAGCAGCCAAGGGACTAGCGGGGGGCCCTACGAGCAGTACTTC | CASSQGTSGGPYEQYF
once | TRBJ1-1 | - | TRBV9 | TGTGCCAGCAGCTTTACAGGGTCGAACACTGAAGCTTTCTTT | CASSFTGSNTEAFF
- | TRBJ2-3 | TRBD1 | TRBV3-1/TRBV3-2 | TGTGCCAGCAGCCTCAACGGACAGGCCGTCACAGATACGCAGTATTTT | CASSLNGQAVTDTQYF
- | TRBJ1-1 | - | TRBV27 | TGTGCCAGCAGTTTAAGTGGGGGGGCGCGAGCGAACACTGAAGCTTTCTTT | CASSLSGGARANTEAFF
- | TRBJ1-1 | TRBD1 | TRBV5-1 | TGCGCCAGCAGCTTAGGGGGCCTGAACACTGAAGCTTTCTTT | CASSLGGLNTEAFF
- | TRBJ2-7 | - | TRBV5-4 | TGTGCCAGCAGCTTGGAGGGATCCTCCTACGAGCAGTACTTC | CASSLEGSSYEQYF
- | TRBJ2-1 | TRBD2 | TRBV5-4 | TGTGCCAGCAGCTTGGGGATAGCGGGACCCTACAATGAGCAGTTCTTC | CASSLGIAGPYNEQFF
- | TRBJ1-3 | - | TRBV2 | TGTGCCAGCAGTGGGGGATATGGAAACACCATATATTTT | CASSGGYGNTIYF